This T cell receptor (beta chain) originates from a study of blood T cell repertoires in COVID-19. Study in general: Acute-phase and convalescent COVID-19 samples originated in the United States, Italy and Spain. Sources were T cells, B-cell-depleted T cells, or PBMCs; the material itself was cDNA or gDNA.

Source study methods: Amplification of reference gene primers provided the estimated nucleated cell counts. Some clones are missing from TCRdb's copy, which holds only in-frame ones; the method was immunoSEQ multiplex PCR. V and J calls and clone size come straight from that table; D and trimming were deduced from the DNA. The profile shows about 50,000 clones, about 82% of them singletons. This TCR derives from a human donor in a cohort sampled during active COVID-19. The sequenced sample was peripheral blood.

CDR3: CAWAGTSSGYTF. DNA for the CDR3: TGTGCCTGGGCCGGGACATCAAGTGGCTACACCTTC. The J gene is TRBJ1-2, the V gene TRBV30; D perhaps matches TRBD1 (6 bases). Trimming stripped 5 bases from V and 7 bases from J, with 14 bases between. CDR3 length equals 12 residues. Looked up from germline, CDR1 is GTSNPN and CDR2 is SVGIG (reference sequence).